This is a list of T cell receptor beta chains from one sample in a study of blood T cell repertoires in COVID-19. The method was immunoSEQ multiplex PCR; TCRdb's version includes in-frame clones alone and lacks a portion of them. The repertoire holds 80,000 to 130,000 clones, with roughly 86% as singletons. Specimen: peripheral blood. The receptors derive from an older woman with acute or convalescent COVID-19. The CDR3 runs from the conserved cysteine through the conserved F or W. Fields, in order: J gene, CDR3 length, V gene, clone size, D gene, CDR3 protein, CDR3 DNA. The D gene is left open where the match is weak. Clone size is stated in some rows and not others, as once, few, many or a class when expanded.

TRBJ1-5,16,TRBV18,NA,NA,CASSPGGGGGNQPQHF,TGTGCCAGCTCACCTGGTGGAGGTGGAGGCAATCAGCCCCAGCATTTT
TRBJ1-1,14,TRBV19,NA,NA,CASTPLGAPTEAFF,TGTGCCAGTACCCCGTTGGGGGCGCCCACTGAAGCTTTCTTT
TRBJ2-7,13,TRBV7-2,NA,TRBD1,CASSLNTGGEQYF,TGTGCCAGCAGCTTAAATACAGGGGGCGAGCAGTACTTC
TRBJ1-2,16,TRBV4-1,NA,NA,CASSHADRLRDYGYTF,TGCGCCAGCAGCCACGCGGACAGACTGAGGGACTATGGCTACACCTTC
TRBJ1-5,16,TRBV5-6,NA,TRBD1,CASSLAGQGSNQPQHF,TGTGCCAGCAGCTTGGCGGGACAGGGGAGCAATCAGCCCCAGCATTTT
TRBJ1-6,15,TRBV6-5,NA,TRBD1,CASAWTGPTDSPLHF,TGTGCCAGTGCCTGGACAGGCCCAACAGATTCACCCCTCCACTTT
TRBJ2-1,15,TRBV11-3,NA,NA,CASSLERGHYNEQFF,TGTGCCAGCAGCTTAGAAAGAGGGCACTACAATGAGCAGTTCTTC
TRBJ1-2,12,TRBV3-1/TRBV3-2,NA,NA,CASTAGNYGYTF,TGTGCCAGCACAGCAGGAAACTATGGCTACACCTTC
TRBJ2-5,17,TRBV28,once,TRBD1,CASSLGTGTGGQETQYF,TGTGCCAGCAGTTTAGGCACCGGGACAGGGGGCCAAGAGACCCAGTACTTC
TRBJ2-3,14,TRBV2,NA,NA,CASSGGGSTDTQYF,TGTGCCAGCAGTGGAGGCGGGAGCACAGATACGCAGTATTTT
TRBJ1-5,16,TRBV13,once,NA,CASSRGGGTGNQPQHF,TGTGCCAGCAGCCGAGGGGGAGGGACCGGCAATCAGCCCCAGCATTTT
TRBJ1-5,15,TRBV19,NA,NA,CASSIDPFSNQPQHF,TGTGCCAGTAGTATAGACCCCTTCAGCAATCAGCCCCAGCATTTT
TRBJ2-2,16,TRBV7-7,NA,TRBD2,CASSPTSGRLTGELFF,TGTGCTAGCAGCCCTACTAGCGGGAGGCTCACCGGGGAGCTGTTTTTT
TRBJ2-7,14,TRBV28,NA,TRBD1,CASSIQPQGAEQYF,TGTGCCAGCAGTATACAACCACAGGGGGCCGAGCAGTACTTC
TRBJ2-5,13,TRBV19,NA,NA,CASSNSGVADQYF,TGTGCCAGTAGTAACTCAGGGGTCGCGGACCAGTACTTC
TRBJ1-3,16,TRBV7-2,NA,NA,CASSLVEGLSGNTIYF,TGTGCCAGCAGCTTAGTAGAGGGTCTCTCTGGAAACACCATATATTTT
TRBJ1-4,14,TRBV3-1/TRBV3-2,NA,NA,CASSQAWGGEKLFF,TGTGCCAGCAGCCAAGCATGGGGAGGAGAAAAACTGTTTTTT